Presented here are 21 T cell receptor beta chains from one specimen sequenced in a study of Graves' ophthalmopathy and Graves' hyperthyroidism. As the template, RNA transcripts were used to amplify TCR beta CDR3 regions. The library came from an HTBI-primed first-round RT-PCR and a second-round multiplex PCR. Using its own MiXCR run on the multiplex PCR reads, TCRdb lists one record per CDR3 protein. The sample consists of 500,000 to 700,000 distinct CDR3 sequences, under 40% of them appearing once. Source material: peripheral blood or thyroid tissue (not recorded which). Every receptor here comes from an adult man with Graves' hyperthyroidism.

This clonotype was counted a few times. A read error may account for a junction end that differs from germline. The chain has TRBV7-7 and TRBJ2-7; TRBD1 aligns across 10 bases. The V gene's germline CDR1 is SSHAT and CDR2 FNYEAQ (reference sequence). This CDR3 has 13 amino acids. CDR3 DNA: TGTGCTAGCAGCTTAAGGACAGGGGGGGAGCAGTACTTC. It codes for CASSLRTGGEQYF.

The CDR3 DNA follows: TGTGCCAGCAGTGAAGCGGGGGGCCAGGATGAAAAACTGTTTTTT. Translated, it gives CASSEAGGQDEKLFF. This chain joins TRBV7-9 and TRBJ1-4; D perhaps matches TRBD1 (6 bases). The CDR3 runs 15 residues. Germline assignment: CDR1 SEHNR and CDR2 FQNEAQ (reference sequence). With 6 bases removed from V and 6 bases from J, the gap between germline ends came to 17 bases.

The rearrangement joins TRBV29-1 to TRBJ2-7; 8 bases agree with TRBD2. The CDR3 totals 12 residues. Germline V gene sequence: CDR1 SQVTM, CDR2 ANQGSEA. V was clipped by 3 bases and J by 6 bases; unmatched bases: 4. CDR3 loop: CSVDTSGIEQYF. Written as DNA, the CDR3 is TGCAGCGTTGACACTAGCGGAATCGAGCAGTACTTC.

The chain combines TRBV20-1 with TRBJ1-3; D unclear. The CDR3 is 13 residues long. Germline values: CDR1 DFQATT, CDR2 SNEGSKA (reference sequence). V was trimmed by 6 bases and J by 0 bases, leaving 9 bases between them. The CDR3 DNA reads TGCAGTGCATGGCTAAACTCTGGAAACACCATATATTTT. Its protein product is CSAWLNSGNTIYF.

This clonotype was counted ten times or more. The chain has TRBV2 and TRBJ1-5; tentative D call: TRBD1 (5 bases). Deletions cut 5 bases from V and 2 bases from J, with 16 bases between. In germline, CDR1 is SNHLY, CDR2 FYNNEI. This CDR3 contains 16 residues. CDR3 protein: CASSTNGGWRNQPQHF. The CDR3, as DNA: TGTGCCAGCAGTACAAACGGGGGTTGGCGCAATCAGCCCCAGCATTTT.

The chain combines TRBV19 with TRBJ2-5; perhaps D is TRBD1 or TRBD2 (5 bases each). Germline V lookup: CDR1 LNHDA, CDR2 SQIVND (reference sequence). The CDR3 contains 13 residues. Trimming removed 8 bases from V and 1 base from J, with 11 bases in between. The CDR3 loop reads CASFSGAQETQYF. The CDR3 nucleotides read TGTGCCAGTTTTTCCGGGGCCCAAGAGACCCAGTACTTC.

This clonotype was seen at least ten times. The chain has TRBV3-1 and TRBJ1-6; D is unclear. V was cut by 3 bases and J by 7 bases, with 7 bases left in between. The CDR3 totals 13 residues. In germline, CDR1 is LGHDT, CDR2 YNNKEL (reference sequence). CDR3 DNA sequence: TGTGCCAGCAGCCAGGCCTTAAATTCACCCCTCCACTTT. It specifies CASSQALNSPLHF.

This clonotype was observed many times. The chain carries TRBV19 and TRBJ1-6; unclear D gene. The germline V gene encodes CDR1 LNHDA and CDR2 SQIVND (reference sequence). This CDR3 region has 14 residues. Trimming removed 6 bases from V and 0 bases from J, with 6 bases in between. CDR3 sequence reads: CASRDISYNSPLHF. For the CDR3, the DNA is TGTGCCAGTAGAGACATCTCCTATAATTCACCCCTCCACTTT.

This sequence joins TRBV5-4 and TRBJ1-2; 7 nucleotides align to TRBD1. This CDR3 spans 16 amino acids. The V gene's germline CDR1 is SGHNT and CDR2 YYREEE (reference sequence). The junction had 9 bases not matched to a gene; V was cut back by 4 bases and J by 0 bases. The CDR3 bases are TGTGCCAGCAGCGATACGGGACAGCCCGCTAACTATGGCTACACCTTC. Amino acid sequence: CASSDTGQPANYGYTF.

The sample holds many counts of this clonotype. This rearrangement joins TRBV2 to TRBJ2-5; no clear D gene. Germline V gives CDR1 SNHLY, CDR2 FYNNEI. V shed 1 base and J shed 4 bases, with 1 base lying between them. This CDR3 spans 11 amino acids. CDR3 sequence: CASSEGETQYF. Here the CDR3 DNA reads TGTGCCAGCAGTGAAGGAGAGACCCAGTACTTC.

This clonotype occurred once. Germline is not matched at one junction end, which may reflect a read error. This chain joins TRBV9 and TRBJ1-5; D is unclear. CDR1 SGDLS and CDR2 YYNGEE come from the germline V gene. The CDR3 is 15 amino acids. CDR3 protein: CVSSVEGNSSQPQHF. CDR3 coding DNA: TGTGTCAGCAGCGTAGAGGGTAATAGCAGTCAGCCCCAGCATTTT.

This clonotype was observed at least ten times. J is TRBJ2-5 and V is TRBV12-3 or TRBV12-4; 7 bases map to TRBD2. The CDR3 extends over 14 amino acids. With V trimmed by 2 bases and J by 5 bases, 5 bases remained unmatched. CDR3 loop: CASSLYGGRETQYF. The CDR3 nucleotides read TGTGCCAGCAGTTTATACGGGGGGAGGGAGACCCAGTACTTC.

This clonotype appeared a single time. The chain recombines TRBV2 with TRBJ1-5; possible D gene TRBD1, 5 bases. CDR1 and CDR2 from the germline V gene are SNHLY and FYNNEI. The V end was cut by 9 bases, the J end by 10 bases, with 10 bases between. This CDR3 comprises 10 residues. Here the CDR3 DNA reads TGTGCCAGTAGCGGGGACCCCCAGCATTTT. Translating gives CASSGDPQHF.

Many counts were recorded for this clonotype. V is TRBV15 and J is TRBJ2-5; D ambiguous. The CDR3 has 14 amino acids. V was clipped by 0 bases and J by 0 bases, with 5 bases between them. Germline V gives CDR1 LNHNV, CDR2 YYDKDF (reference sequence). The CDR3 reads CATSRERDQETQYF. As DNA, the CDR3 is TGTGCCACCAGCAGAGAACGCGACCAAGAGACCCAGTACTTC.

Only a few counts were recorded for this clonotype. The chain employs TRBV12-3 or TRBV12-4 and TRBJ1-1, with D possibly matching TRBD1 (5 bases). The CDR3 runs 13 residues. Trimming removed 4 bases from V and 5 bases from J, with 11 bases in between. CDR3 in amino acids: CASSYGGETEAFF. The CDR3, as DNA: TGTGCCAGCAGTTACGGGGGAGAAACTGAAGCTTTCTTT.

This clonotype was observed a single time. Relative to the germline gene, one junction end is altered; a read error may explain this. The CDR3 bases are TGTGGCAGCAGCGTAGGGGTTGGGACTGAAGCTTTCTTT. This gives the protein CGSSVGVGTEAFF. This chain uses TRBV9 with TRBJ1-1; perhaps TRBD1 as D (5 bases). Germline lookup yields CDR1 SGDLS and CDR2 YYNGEE. This CDR3 contains 13 residues.

This clonotype was recorded at least ten times. CDR3 nucleotide sequence: TGCAGTGCTAGAGCGCGGGGGGCGTTGAGTGGCTACACCTTC. Encoded protein: CSARARGALSGYTF. J is TRBJ1-2 and V is TRBV20-1, with a possible D match to TRBD1 (6 bases). The CDR3 contains 14 residues. Trimming cost V 1 base and J 7 bases, with 16 bases left between them. CDR1 and CDR2 from the germline V gene are DFQATT and SNEGSKA (reference sequence).

The rearrangement uses TRBV7-9 and TRBJ2-7; 7 positions match TRBD1. The germline gives CDR1 SEHNR, CDR2 FQNEAQ (reference sequence). The J segment lost 5 bases and the V segment lost 6 bases, leaving 7 bases of the junction unmatched. The CDR3 is 13 residues long. The CDR3 region is CASSRRGYNEQYF. Written as DNA, the CDR3 is TGTGCCAGCAGTCGCAGGGGGTACAACGAGCAGTACTTC.

For this clonotype: The junction shows a germline mismatch at one end, possibly a read error. This sequence joins TRBV6-2 or TRBV6-3 and TRBJ1-5; D not certain. The germline CDR1 and CDR2 sequences are MNHEY and SVGEGT. The CDR3 runs to 13 residues. DNA for the CDR3: TGTGCCGGCAGTACGCAGGGCAATCAGCCCCAGCATTTT. Residues: CAGSTQGNQPQHF.

This clonotype showed up many times. The rearrangement uses TRBV15 and TRBJ2-7; 9 bases align to TRBD1. Trimming took 3 bases from V and 3 from J; bases not matched to a gene: 6. This CDR3 has 15 amino acids. Germline V lookup: CDR1 LNHNV, CDR2 YYDKDF (reference sequence). This CDR3 is CATSSGDRVLYEQYF. In DNA, the CDR3 is TGTGCCACCAGCAGTGGGGACAGGGTTCTCTACGAGCAGTACTTC.

V gene TRBV5-1 combines with J gene TRBJ2-7, with D hard to call. The DNA matches TRBJ2-1 better at its end, which makes the J call doubtful. This CDR3 contains 13 residues. Germline CDR1 reads SGHRS; CDR2 reads YFSETQ. The CDR3 nucleotides are TGCGCCAGCAGCTTAGTGCACGGTAATGAGCAGTTCTTC. Translation: CASSLVHGNEQFF.